This T cell receptor (beta chain) appears in the sequencing data of a study of T-cell reconstitution after alpha-beta-depleted transplantation in children. Study-wide points: Several hundred rapidly expanded clones from non-depleted graft cells reportedly supplied alpha-beta T cells about two months post-transplant. Hyperexpanded clones declined; after one year, newly produced T cells mostly supplied diversity.

Comments on this clonotype: The antigen is not known.

Germline CDR1 is SGHRS and CDR2 is YFSETQ. V lost 5 bases to trimming and J lost 6 bases, with 18 bases between them. The CDR3 length is 14 residues. Preparation of the TCRbeta library involved a method that used unique molecular identifiers. TCRdb re-derived calls from the PCR reads in MiXCR, one entry per CDR3 protein. The table shows around 420,000 distinct CDR3 sequences, with roughly 15% occurring only once. The input for sequencing was PBMCs, mostly from graft donor cells, taken 360 days after TCRalphabeta/CD19-depleted stem cell transplant. This TCR was recovered from a boy in the first two years of life who had a stem cell transplant for Wiskott-Aldrich syndrome, so the T cells may come from the graft donor. The chain couples TRBV5-1 to TRBJ2-7; D is perhaps TRBD2 (6 bases). The CDR3 loop is CASSFHGEVGEQYF. Written as DNA, the CDR3 is TGCGCCAGCAGTTTCCACGGGGAGGTCGGCGAGCAGTACTTC.